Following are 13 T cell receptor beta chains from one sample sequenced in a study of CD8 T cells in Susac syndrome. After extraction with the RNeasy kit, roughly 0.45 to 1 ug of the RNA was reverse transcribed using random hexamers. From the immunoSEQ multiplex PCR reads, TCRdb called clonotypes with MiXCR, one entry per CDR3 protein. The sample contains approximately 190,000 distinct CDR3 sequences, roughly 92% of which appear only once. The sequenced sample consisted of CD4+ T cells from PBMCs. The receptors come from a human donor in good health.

The CDR3 loop is CASTAGPGQNTEAFF. The DNA of the CDR3 is TGTGCCAGTACCGCGGGCCCCGGACAGAACACTGAAGCTTTCTTT. V and J are TRBV19 and TRBJ1-1, with D perhaps TRBD1 (5 bases). CDR1 is LNHDA, CDR2 SQIVND, per germline (reference sequence). The CDR3 is 15 amino acids. V lost 7 bases to trimming and J lost 1 base, with 16 bases between them. The complete variable domain, with remaining parts taken from reference TRBV19 and TRBJ1-1, reads DGGITQSPKYLFRKEGQNVTLSCEQNLNHDAMYWYRQDPGQGLRLIYYSQIVNDFQKGDIAEGYSVSREKKESFPLTVTSAQKNPTAFYLCASTAGPGQNTEAFFGQGTRLTVV.

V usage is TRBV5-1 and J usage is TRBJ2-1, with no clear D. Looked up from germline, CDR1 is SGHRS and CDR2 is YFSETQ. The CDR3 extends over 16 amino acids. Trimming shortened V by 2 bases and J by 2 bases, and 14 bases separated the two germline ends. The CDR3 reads CASSFGYSGPYNEQFF. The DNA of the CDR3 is TGCGCCAGCAGCTTTGGATACTCAGGCCCCTACAATGAGCAGTTCTTC.

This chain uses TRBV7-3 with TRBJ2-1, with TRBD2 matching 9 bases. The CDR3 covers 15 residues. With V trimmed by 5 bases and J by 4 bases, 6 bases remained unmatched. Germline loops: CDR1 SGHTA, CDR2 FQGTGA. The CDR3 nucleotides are TGTGCCAGCAGCCCGATGCGGGGGGGTTACAATGAGCAGTTCTTC. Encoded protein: CASSPMRGGYNEQFF. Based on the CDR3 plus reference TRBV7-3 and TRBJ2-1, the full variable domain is GAGVSQTPSNKVTEKGKYVELRCDPISGHTALYWYRQSLGQGPEFLIYFQGTGAADDSGLPNDRFFAVRPEGSVSTLKIQRTERGDSAVYLCASSPMRGGYNEQFFGPGTRLTVL.

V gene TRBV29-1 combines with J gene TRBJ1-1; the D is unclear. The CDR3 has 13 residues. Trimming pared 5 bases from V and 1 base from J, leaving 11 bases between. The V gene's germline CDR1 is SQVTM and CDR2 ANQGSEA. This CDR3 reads CSVRSLSNTEAFF. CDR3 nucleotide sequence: TGCAGCGTTAGATCACTGTCGAACACTGAAGCTTTCTTT.

The CDR3 bases are TGTGCCAGCAGAGACAGGGGTTCACCCCTCCACTTT. It translates to CASRDRGSPLHF. The chain employs TRBV2 and TRBJ1-6; TRBD1 matches at 8 bases. CDR3 size: 12 residues. CDR1 and CDR2 (germline): SNHLY, FYNNEI. Trimming removed 6 bases from V and 9 bases from J; junction bases left unmatched: 1.

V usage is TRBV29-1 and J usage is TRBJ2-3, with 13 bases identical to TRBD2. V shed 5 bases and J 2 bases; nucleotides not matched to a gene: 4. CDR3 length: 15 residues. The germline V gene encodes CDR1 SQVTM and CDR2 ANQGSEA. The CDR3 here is CSVTLAGGNTDTQYF. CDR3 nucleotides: TGCAGCGTTACACTAGCGGGGGGGAACACAGATACGCAGTATTTT.

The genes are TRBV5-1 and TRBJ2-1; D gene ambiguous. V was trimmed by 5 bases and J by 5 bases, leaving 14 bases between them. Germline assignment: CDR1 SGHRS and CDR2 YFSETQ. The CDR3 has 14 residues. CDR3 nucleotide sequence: TGCGCCAGCAGATTTAATCTACAGCACAATGAGCAGTTCTTC. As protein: CASRFNLQHNEQFF.

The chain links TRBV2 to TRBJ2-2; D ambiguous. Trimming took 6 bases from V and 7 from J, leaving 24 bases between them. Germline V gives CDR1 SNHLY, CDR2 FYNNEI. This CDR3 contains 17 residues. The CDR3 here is CASRGSSRVARFGELFF. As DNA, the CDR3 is TGTGCCAGCAGGGGCTCAAGTAGGGTCGCCCGATTCGGGGAGCTGTTTTTT.

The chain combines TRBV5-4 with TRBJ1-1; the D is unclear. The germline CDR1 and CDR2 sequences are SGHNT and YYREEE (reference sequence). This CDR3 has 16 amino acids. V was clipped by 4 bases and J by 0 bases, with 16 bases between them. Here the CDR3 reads CASSPGGPSVNTEAFF. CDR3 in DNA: TGTGCCAGCAGCCCGGGTGGGCCATCCGTGAACACTGAAGCTTTCTTT.

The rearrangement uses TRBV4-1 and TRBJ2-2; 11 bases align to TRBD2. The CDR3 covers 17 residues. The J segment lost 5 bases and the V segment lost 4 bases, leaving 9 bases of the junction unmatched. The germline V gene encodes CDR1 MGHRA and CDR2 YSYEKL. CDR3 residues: CASSLGLAGGSTGELFF. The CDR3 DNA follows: TGCGCCAGCAGCCTCGGGCTAGCGGGGGGTAGTACCGGGGAGCTGTTTTTT.

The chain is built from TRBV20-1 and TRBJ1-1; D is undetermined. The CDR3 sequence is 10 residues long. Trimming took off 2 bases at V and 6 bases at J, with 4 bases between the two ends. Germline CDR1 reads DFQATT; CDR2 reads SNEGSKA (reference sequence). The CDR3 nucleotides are TGCAGTGCTAGAAATGCTGAAGCTTTCTTT. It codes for CSARNAEAFF.

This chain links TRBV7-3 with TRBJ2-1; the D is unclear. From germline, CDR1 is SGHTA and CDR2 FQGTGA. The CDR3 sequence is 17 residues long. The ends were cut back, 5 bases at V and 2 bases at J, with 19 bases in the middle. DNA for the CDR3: TGTGCCAGCAGCCCAATCGTCCCTTCCGGCCCCTACAATGAGCAGTTCTTC. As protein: CASSPIVPSGPYNEQFF. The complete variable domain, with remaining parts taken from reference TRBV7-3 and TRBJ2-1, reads GAGVSQTPSNKVTEKGKYVELRCDPISGHTALYWYRQSLGQGPEFLIYFQGTGAADDSGLPNDRFFAVRPEGSVSTLKIQRTERGDSAVYLCASSPIVPSGPYNEQFFGPGTRLTVL.

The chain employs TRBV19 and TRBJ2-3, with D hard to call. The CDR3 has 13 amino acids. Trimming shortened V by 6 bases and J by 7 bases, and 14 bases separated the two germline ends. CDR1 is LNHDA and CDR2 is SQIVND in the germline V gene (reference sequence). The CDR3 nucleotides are TGTGCCAGTAGGACGGCTTCTATGAATACGCAGTATTTT. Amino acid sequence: CASRTASMNTQYF.